The 24 T cell receptor beta chains listed next were all sequenced from one sample in a study of CD8+CD57+ T cells in acquired aplastic anemia. TCR beta VDJ combinations and CDR3 sequences were profiled from genomic DNA. TCRdb itself ran the reads through MiXCR, one entry per CDR3 protein. Here the sample spans about 210,000 distinct CDR3 sequences, over 60% being singletons. Sequenced material: sorted CD4+, CD8+, or CD8+CD57+ T cells (not recorded which) from PBMCs. These TCRs come from a human donor in good health.

This clonotype was seen at least ten times. The J gene is TRBJ2-5, the V gene TRBV19, with D possibly TRBD1 on 6 matching bases. CDR1 is LNHDA, CDR2 SQIVND, per germline (reference sequence). The CDR3 extends over 15 amino acids. Trimming removed 5 bases from V and 4 bases from J, with 17 bases in between. CDR3 loop: CASSPGQSSGETQYF. The CDR3 DNA reads as TGTGCCAGTAGTCCCGGACAGTCCTCCGGAGAGACCCAGTACTTC.

Many counts were recorded for this clonotype. V and J are TRBV5-1 and TRBJ2-1; tentatively, D is TRBD2 (5 bases). The V end lost 7 bases, the J end lost 9 bases, and 14 bases lay between the germline ends. The germline gives CDR1 SGHRS, CDR2 YFSETQ. This CDR3 region has 12 residues. CDR3 bases: TGCGCCAGCGGCTGGGCGAGCGGTGAGCAGTTCTTC. Encoded protein: CASGWASGEQFF.

This CDR3 reads CASSLDRTESYEQYF. In nucleotides, the CDR3 is TGTGCCAGCAGCTTAGATCGGACAGAGTCCTACGAGCAGTACTTC. V and J are TRBV7-8 and TRBJ2-7; the D gene is possibly TRBD1 (6 bases). Germline V gene data show CDR1 as SGHVS and CDR2 as FQNEAQ. The V end lost 1 base, the J end lost 1 base, and 11 bases lay between the germline ends. The CDR3 runs 15 residues. Full variable domain (outside the CDR3, taken from reference TRBV7-8 and TRBJ2-7): GAGVSQSPRYKVAKRGQDVALRCDPISGHVSLFWYQQALGQGPEFLTYFQNEAQLDKSGLPSDRFFAERPEGSVSTLKIQRTQQEDSAVYLCASSLDRTESYEQYFGPGTRLTVT.

This clonotype was counted at least ten times. The chain employs TRBV9 and TRBJ2-7, with TRBD1 matching 9 bases. The J segment lost 3 bases and the V segment lost 0 bases, leaving 4 bases of the junction unmatched. This CDR3 comprises 15 residues. Germline V gives CDR1 SGDLS, CDR2 YYNGEE. The CDR3: CASSVGTGVRYEQYF. The CDR3 DNA reads TGTGCCAGCAGCGTAGGGACAGGGGTTCGCTACGAGCAGTACTTC.

In this sample, this clonotype turned up many times. The rearrangement joins TRBV19 to TRBJ1-1; D possibly corresponds to TRBD1 (6 bases). Germline values: CDR1 LNHDA, CDR2 SQIVND (reference sequence). The CDR3 spans 12 residues. Deletions cut 10 bases from V and 4 bases from J, with 13 bases between. As DNA, the CDR3 is TGTGCCACTGGACTCAGGGGCACTGAAGCTTTCTTT. It is translated as CATGLRGTEAFF.

V usage is TRBV20-1 and J usage is TRBJ2-7; D tentatively reads TRBD1 or TRBD2 (6 bases each). Germline CDR1 is DFQATT and CDR2 is SNEGSKA (reference sequence). V gave up 3 bases and J gave up 3 bases, with 18 bases separating them. The CDR3 length is 15 residues. The CDR3 reads CSARDFEGEDYEQYF. In nucleotides, the CDR3 is TGCAGTGCTAGGGACTTCGAGGGGGAGGACTACGAGCAGTACTTC.

This clonotype was seen many times. J is TRBJ2-7 and V is TRBV11-2; the D gene is possibly TRBD1 (5 bases). The CDR3 runs 15 residues. V was trimmed by 6 bases and J by 0 bases, leaving 15 bases between them. In germline, CDR1 is SGHAT, CDR2 FQNNGV. This CDR3 is CASSRPDTNSYEQYF. The CDR3 region has the DNA TGTGCCAGCAGTCGACCGGACACCAACTCCTACGAGCAGTACTTC.

The chain combines TRBV9 with TRBJ2-2, with D possibly being TRBD1 or TRBD2 (5 bases each). V was clipped by 0 bases and J by 6 bases, with 9 bases between them. The CDR3 runs 14 residues. Germline V gives CDR1 SGDLS, CDR2 YYNGEE. The CDR3 region is CASSVVGGAGELFF. As DNA, the CDR3 is TGTGCCAGCAGCGTAGTTGGGGGTGCCGGGGAGCTGTTTTTT.

Notes on this clonotype: A much larger clone sits a single nucleotide away, making a read error possible. The chain recombines TRBV20-1 with TRBJ1-3; D not resolved. The length of the CDR3 is 13 residues. Germline CDR1 DFQATT, CDR2 SNEGSKA (reference sequence). Between the trimmed V and J ends, which lost 1 base and 6 bases, there was a span of 10 bases. The CDR3: CSARVQSVNTIYF. The CDR3 coding sequence is TGCAGTGCTAGAGTACAGAGTGTAAACACCATATATTTT.

This clonotype was picked up many times. The chain couples TRBV4-1 to TRBJ2-7, with 15 bases aligning to TRBD2. CDR1 and CDR2 from the germline V gene are MGHRA and YSYEKL. The CDR3 sequence is 15 residues long. Trimming took 4 bases from V and 7 from J; bases not matched to a gene: 5. CDR3 sequence: CASSLTGLAGGEQYF. The CDR3 coding sequence is TGCGCCAGCAGCCTGACGGGACTAGCGGGGGGAGAGCAGTACTTC.

This clonotype was picked up many times. The chain employs TRBV15 and TRBJ1-1; unclear D gene. V was pared by 1 base and J by 0 bases, with 3 bases between. The CDR3 extends over 13 amino acids. CDR1 is LNHNV, CDR2 YYDKDF, per germline (reference sequence). This chain's CDR3 is CATSRAVNTEAFF. The CDR3 DNA reads TGTGCCACCAGCAGAGCGGTGAACACTGAAGCTTTCTTT.

The gene calls are TRBV9 and TRBJ2-3, with D perhaps matching TRBD1 or TRBD2 (5 bases each). The germline V gene has CDR1 SGDLS and CDR2 YYNGEE. There are 14 residues in the CDR3. V was shortened by 0 bases and J by 6 bases, with 11 bases between the two germline ends. The CDR3 sequence: CASSVGGPRDTQYF. In nucleotides, the CDR3 is TGTGCCAGCAGCGTAGGGGGACCCCGCGATACGCAGTATTTT.

The chain combines TRBV6-4 with TRBJ1-3; TRBD1 might be the D (6 bases). Germline V gene sequence: CDR1 MRHNA, CDR2 SNTAGT. The CDR3 is 13 amino acids. The V and J ends lost 6 bases and 9 bases respectively, with 15 bases between them. DNA for the CDR3: TGTGCCAGCAGGGGGGGGCGGGAGAGCACCATATATTTT. Its translation: CASRGGRESTIYF.

The rearrangement links TRBV9 to TRBJ2-3; 13 positions agree with TRBD2. CDR1 and CDR2 from the germline V gene are SGDLS and YYNGEE. The length of the CDR3 is 16 residues. V lost 3 bases, J lost 2 bases, and 3 bases stayed unmatched. The CDR3 is CASSAGLAGDTDTQYF. The CDR3 DNA reads TGTGCCAGCAGCGCCGGACTAGCGGGAGACACAGATACGCAGTATTTT. The full variable domain, rest sourced from reference TRBV9 and TRBJ2-3, is DSGVTQTPKHLITATGQRVTLRCSPRSGDLSVYWYQQSLDQGLQFLIQYYNGEERAKGNILERFSAQQFPDLHSELNLSSLELGDSALYFCASSAGLAGDTDTQYFGPGTRLTVL.

On this clonotype: A read error may explain this, as a much larger clone is one base away. This chain connects TRBV9 to TRBJ2-1; D ambiguous. Trimming took off 4 bases at V and 4 bases at J, with 12 bases between the two ends. The CDR3 is 14 amino acids. Per germline, CDR1 SGDLS and CDR2 YYNGEE. CDR3 region: CASSWTGRYNEQFF. In DNA, the CDR3 is TGTGCCAGCAGCTGGACCGGCAGGTACAATGAGCAGTTCTTC.

This chain joins TRBV19 and TRBJ1-5; D not certain. This CDR3 has 15 amino acids. V was clipped by 10 bases and J by 1 base, with 17 bases between them. Germline V lookup: CDR1 LNHDA, CDR2 SQIVND (reference sequence). The DNA of the CDR3 is TGTGCCACCCTCCCGACACAACGGAGCAATCAGCCCCAGCATTTT. This codes for CATLPTQRSNQPQHF.

The rearrangement uses TRBV2 and TRBJ2-5, with a tentative D call TRBD1 (5 bases). Germline V gene data show CDR1 as SNHLY and CDR2 as FYNNEI. CDR3 length: 14 residues. V was trimmed by 6 bases and J by 2 bases, leaving 13 bases between them. The CDR3 bases are TGTGCCAGCAGCCCCGGACAAGAACAAGAGACCCAGTACTTC. Protein: CASSPGQEQETQYF.

The V and J genes are TRBV6-6 and TRBJ2-1; D possibly matches TRBD1 or TRBD2 (5 bases each). In germline, CDR1 is MNHNY, CDR2 SVGAGI (reference sequence). Trimming removed 9 bases from V and 4 bases from J, with 13 bases in between. The CDR3 length is 13 residues. The CDR3 spells CASSPGPYNEQFF. CDR3 coding DNA: TGTGCCAGTTCCCCGGGACCTTACAATGAGCAGTTCTTC.

This clonotype was detected only a few times. V and J are TRBV20-1 and TRBJ1-2; 7 nucleotides match TRBD1. CDR1 is DFQATT, CDR2 SNEGSKA, per germline (reference sequence). The junction had 8 bases not matched to a gene; V was cut back by 6 bases and J by 4 bases. This CDR3 has 13 amino acids. CDR3 nucleotides: TGCAGTGCCAGGGGGGGGAGTGGCTATGGCTACACCTTC. This gives the protein CSARGGSGYGYTF.

This clonotype came up many times. V gene TRBV7-6 combines with J gene TRBJ1-5, with 7 bases lining up with TRBD1. Losses at the gene ends were 0 bases for V and 7 bases for J; bases not matched to a gene: 6. The germline gives CDR1 SGHVS, CDR2 FNYEAQ. The CDR3 totals 15 residues. CDR3 loop: CASSLAGGWRQPQHF. CDR3 nucleotide sequence: TGTGCCAGCAGCTTAGCAGGGGGCTGGCGCCAGCCCCAGCATTTT.

This clonotype was detected only a few times. The chain uses TRBV29-1 and TRBJ1-2, with no clear D. Per germline, CDR1 SQVTM and CDR2 ANQGSEA. The length of the CDR3 is 13 residues. The germline V and J ends were trimmed by 5 bases and 6 bases, with 16 bases remaining between them. CDR3 in amino acids: CSVLESSTDGYTF. CDR3 nucleotide sequence: TGCAGCGTTCTTGAAAGTTCAACGGATGGCTACACCTTC.

Of note for this clonotype: Likely a read error: the CDR3 ends without its conserved phenylalanine or tryptophan. No DNA is shown, since the ends of the CDR3 on it are uncertain; the CDR3 is the one TCRdb lists. The chain links TRBV7-6 to TRBJ2-2; the table gives TRBD1 as D, unverified against the DNA. The CDR3 totals 9 residues, both ends included. Germline CDR1 reads SGHVS; CDR2 reads FNYEAQ. The CDR3: CASSLVPQG.

This sequence joins TRBV20-1 and TRBJ1-6; unclear D gene. This CDR3 is 16 amino acids long. Per the germline V gene, CDR1 is DFQATT and CDR2 is SNEGSKA (reference sequence). Deletions cut 5 bases from V and 0 bases from J, with 14 bases between. DNA of the CDR3: TGCAGTGCTCCCCCGGCCACAAGCTCCTATAATTCACCCCTCCACTTT. It specifies CSAPPATSSYNSPLHF.

This sequence joins TRBV29-1 and TRBJ2-1; 8 bases fit TRBD2. The CDR3 has 14 amino acids. V shed 2 bases, J shed 2 bases, and the junction held 2 bases outside the gene matches. The germline V gene encodes CDR1 SQVTM and CDR2 ANQGSEA. The CDR3 spells CSVEPGGPYNEQFF. DNA for the CDR3: TGCAGCGTTGAACCGGGAGGGCCCTACAATGAGCAGTTCTTC.